This TCR beta chain emerged from a study of tumor-infiltrating lymphocytes in primary liver carcinoma. Study-wide background: Stage T1-T3 N0M0 tumors measured about 4.2 to 10 cm at most. Each sample had roughly 3.5 to 7.13 million productive TCRbeta reads regardless of tissue type.

The CDR3 consists of 13 residues. Germline lookup yields CDR1 MNHEY and CDR2 SVGAGI. V lost 8 bases to trimming and J lost 0 bases, with 7 bases between them. RNA was extracted from whole blood without cell sorting, alongside germline DNA. It was before surgery that four milliliters of peripheral blood were collected. The researchers produced TCR beta cDNA from around 0.5 ug total RNA with a constant-region primer. Investigators got TCR beta libraries out of three nested multiplex PCR rounds, done with slightly modified ARM-PCR. A C-beta reverse primer was combined with TRBV1-TRBV30 forward primers in the first two PCR rounds, and each round had approximately 10 cycles. MiXCR, applied by TCRdb to the multiplex PCR reads, yields one record per CDR3 protein. Here the sample spans fewer than 400,000 distinct CDR3 sequences, 45% to 70% being singletons.

The source of this sequence is a woman in her thirties with primary liver carcinoma and hepatitis B virus infection. The chain has TRBV6-5 and TRBJ2-2; D gene unclear. The sequencing sample was made of peripheral blood. CDR3 protein: CASHQPNTGELFF. DNA of the CDR3: TGTGCCAGCCACCAACCGAACACCGGGGAGCTGTTTTTT.